Given below is one T cell receptor (beta chain) in context. This sample is part of a study of blood T cell repertoires in COVID-19. The method was immunoSEQ multiplex PCR; TCRdb's version includes in-frame clones alone and lacks a portion of them. The table includes about 280,000 clones, about 89% detected once. Sequenced sample: peripheral blood. This TCR was recovered from a man aged 40-55 years with acute or convalescent COVID-19.

This chain's CDR3 is CASSLTGQNNQPQHF. The CDR3, as DNA: TGTGCCAGCAGCCTCACAGGACAGAACAATCAGCCCCAGCATTTT. The chain carries TRBV6-5 and TRBJ1-5; D may be TRBD1 (6 bases). V lost 6 bases to trimming and J lost 3 bases, with 15 bases between them. The CDR3 has 15 residues. The V gene's germline CDR1 is MNHEY and CDR2 SVGAGI.